The clone carrying this T cell receptor beta chain occurred a few times. No antigen is known for it. CDR1 and CDR2 from the germline V gene are SGHRS and YFSETQ. The V and J ends lost 4 bases and 5 bases respectively, with 15 bases between them. This CDR3 is built from 14 residues. The data derive from a study of cytomegalovirus exposure and HLA in healthy donors. The PCR contained 60 Vbeta and 13 Jbeta primers. Measured with immunoSEQ multiplex PCR; TCRdb has only the in-frame clones, and not every one. Here the sample spans 90,000 to 150,000 clones, approximately 80% being singletons. Findings and limits, study-wide: The authors confirmed in vitro that three CMV-associated chains were specific for CMV antigens. Some 17,000 TCR beta sequences were associated with HLA alleles at 0.05 false discovery rate in a later analysis.

Whereas donors were nominally healthy upon sampling, unrecorded immune exposures were probable. The origin of this receptor is a human donor in good health. J is TRBJ1-2 and V is TRBV5-1; D might be TRBD1 (6 bases). Sequences were obtained from PBMCs. As DNA, the CDR3 is TGCGCCAGCAGCCGTGGACAGCCCGGGTATGGCTACACCTTC. It translates to CASSRGQPGYGYTF.